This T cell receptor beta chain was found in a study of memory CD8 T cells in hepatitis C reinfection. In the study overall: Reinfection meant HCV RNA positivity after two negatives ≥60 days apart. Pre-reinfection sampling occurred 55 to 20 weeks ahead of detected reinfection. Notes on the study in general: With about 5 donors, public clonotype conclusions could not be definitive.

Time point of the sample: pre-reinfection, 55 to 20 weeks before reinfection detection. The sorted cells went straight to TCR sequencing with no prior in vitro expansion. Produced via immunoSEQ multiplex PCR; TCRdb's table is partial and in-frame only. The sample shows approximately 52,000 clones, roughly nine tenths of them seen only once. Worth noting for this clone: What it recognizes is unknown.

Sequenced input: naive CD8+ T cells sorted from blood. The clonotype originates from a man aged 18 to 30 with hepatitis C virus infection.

CDR3 sequence (DNA): TGTGCCAGCAGTTATAAACTTGGTGAGACCCAGTACTTC. This gives the protein CASSYKLGETQYF. This sequence joins TRBV6-5 and TRBJ2-5; no clear D. This CDR3 region has 13 residues. Trimming took 3 bases from V and 5 from J, leaving 10 bases between them. CDR1 and CDR2 from the germline V gene are MNHEY and SVGAGI.